This T cell receptor beta chain appears in the sequencing data of a study of blood T cells in healthy people across ages. This CDR3 has 15 amino acids. The V gene end was trimmed by 6 bases and the J gene end by 1 base; junction bases not matched to a gene: 8. From germline, CDR1 is DFQATT and CDR2 SNEGSKA (reference sequence). A second PCR, run for about 7 to 11 cycles, used a sample-barcoded 5' primer plus a J-beta primer mix. Each TCR beta cDNA got a 12-nucleotide random molecular identifier. TCRdb recomputed calls from the 5' RACE reads with MiXCR, one row per CDR3 protein. Seen here are about 290,000 distinct CDR3 sequences, 25% to 30% observed once, and the top ten hold about 30%. Overall study findings and caveats: One million T cells yielded diversity estimates that were considered underestimates.

This clonotype was counted once. Its antigen is still unknown. The sequencing sample was made of blood. The gene calls are TRBV20-1 and TRBJ2-1, with 8 bases identical to TRBD1. This clonotype was obtained from a woman in her seventies in good health. The CDR3 DNA follows: TGCAGTGCGGAGTCACAGGGGGGTTCCTACAATGAGCAGTTCTTC. As protein: CSAESQGGSYNEQFF.